The rows below give T cell receptor beta chains drawn from one sample of a study of cytomegalovirus exposure and HLA in healthy donors. Clones were read by immunoSEQ multiplex PCR, and TCRdb kept only the in-frame ones, dropping some. The sample contains 150,000 to 200,000 clones, roughly 72% of which appear only once. The sample taken for sequencing was PBMCs. These receptors all come from a woman in her 30s in good health and CMV-seropositive. CDR3s include the opening cysteine and the closing phenylalanine or tryptophan.

J: TRBJ1-2
V: TRBV10-3
CDR3: CAIIRHGRSDGYTF

J: TRBJ1-6
V: TRBV30
CDR3: CACNRDIRSPLHF

J: TRBJ2-7
V: TRBV5-4
CDR3: CASRGGQGLSYEQYF

J: TRBJ1-5
V: TRBV6-5
CDR3: CASRMTGAGNQPQHF

J: TRBJ2-5
V: TRBV10-3
CDR3: CAIRTGNETQYF

J: TRBJ2-1
V: TRBV2
CDR3: CASSPPGLAGVVNEQFF

J: TRBJ1-2
V: TRBV28
CDR3: CASVKGAQVSGYTF

J: TRBJ1-1
V: TRBV29-1
CDR3: CSVDSGGNTEAFF

J: TRBJ1-5
V: TRBV6-5
CDR3: CASSSSFNQPQHF

J: TRBJ2-7
V: TRBV7-2
CDR3: CASSPGTGGVRTRSDEQYF

J: TRBJ1-5
V: TRBV6-1
CDR3: CASSFPGVNQPQHF

J: TRBJ1-6
V: TRBV28
CDR3: CATSTGEAVSPLHF

J: TRBJ1-2
V: TRBV11-1
CDR3: CASKRQGAGYGYTF

J: TRBJ2-3
V: TRBV5-6
CDR3: CASSLRQGMDTQYF

J: TRBJ1-6
V: TRBV5-1
CDR3: CASSLRSSYNSPLHF

J: TRBJ1-2
V: TRBV5-1
CDR3: CASSSGTGEDYGYTF

J: TRBJ2-5
V: TRBV11-2
CDR3: CASSTYPDSQETQYF

J: TRBJ2-1
V: TRBV19
CDR3: CASSFSGAILGEQFF

J: TRBJ1-5
V: TRBV7-2
CDR3: CASTQGGNQPQHF

J: TRBJ2-7
V: TRBV5-4
CDR3: CASSLPGTGVNEQYF

J: TRBJ1-5
V: TRBV5-1
CDR3: CASSLRAGTHPQHF

J: TRBJ1-5
V: TRBV19
CDR3: CASTEGLLVRQPQHF

J: TRBJ2-7
V: TRBV13
CDR3: CASSPGQGNYEQYF

J: TRBJ1-1
V: TRBV6-5
CDR3: CASRRSVGTEAFF

J: TRBJ2-7
V: TRBV6-5
CDR3: CASRRRQAHYEQYF

J: TRBJ1-2
V: TRBV7-2
CDR3: CASSLAMRYGYTF

J: TRBJ1-1
V: TRBV29-1
CDR3: CSVVTGGDTEAFF

J: TRBJ2-1
V: TRBV6-5
CDR3: CASSHSTSGVAEQFF

J: TRBJ2-2
V: TRBV18
CDR3: CASSHRSGTGRTGELFF

J: TRBJ1-1
V: TRBV29-1
CDR3: CSASGTGRTEAFF

J: TRBJ2-7
V: TRBV29-1
CDR3: CSARDRVLGEQYF

J: TRBJ2-7
V: TRBV6-1
CDR3: CASGRAREQYF

J: TRBJ2-3
V: TRBV30
CDR3: CAWSSTGSDTQYF

J: TRBJ1-1
V: TRBV7-9
CDR3: CASSSRTDPEAFF

J: TRBJ2-7
V: TRBV6-6
CDR3: CASSAPGLTNYEQYF

J: TRBJ2-5
V: TRBV20-1
CDR3: CSALSSGAQYF

J: TRBJ1-1
V: TRBV7-8
CDR3: CASSPQTGNTEAFF

J: TRBJ1-4
V: TRBV19
CDR3: CASSISLQRATNEKLFF

J: TRBJ1-6
V: TRBV18
CDR3: CASSPPNGENSPLHF

J: TRBJ2-6
V: TRBV7-2
CDR3: CASSFGQPSGANVLTF

J: TRBJ2-7
V: TRBV18
CDR3: CASSSNTGTSGGKTYEQYF

J: TRBJ2-1
V: TRBV30
CDR3: CAWRERQTRSYNEQFF

J: TRBJ1-5
V: TRBV30
CDR3: CAWSAITGRGIEPQHF

J: TRBJ1-1
V: TRBV7-9
CDR3: CASSFKTGRNTEAFF

J: TRBJ1-2
V: TRBV10-1
CDR3: CASGRDRDYGYTF